These 11 T cell receptor beta chains share one sample of origin, sequenced in a study of T cell changes during pregnancy in multiple sclerosis. The protocol was immunoSEQ multiplex PCR, while the TCRdb copy is restricted to in-frame clones and leaves out a portion. The data hold tens of thousands of clones, with nearly 95% observed a single time. Sample: CD8+ T cells from peripheral blood mononuclear cells, taken in the third trimester of pregnancy. The receptors were sampled from a female donor with multiple sclerosis, enrolled in a pregnancy study.

The rearrangement joins TRBV27 to TRBJ1-4; a possible D gene is TRBD1 (5 bases). V lost 6 bases, J lost 4 bases, and 12 bases lay in between. Germline assignment: CDR1 MNHEY and CDR2 SMNVEV (reference sequence). The CDR3 runs 14 residues. CDR3 sequence (DNA): TGTGCCAGCAGCCGGGGGGGGAATAATGAAAAACTGTTTTTT. It codes for CASSRGGNNEKLFF.

J is TRBJ2-5 and V is TRBV7-9; TRBD2 matches 8 bases. The germline gives CDR1 SEHNR, CDR2 FQNEAQ (reference sequence). Losses at the gene ends were 5 bases for V and 5 bases for J; bases not matched to a gene: 13. The CDR3 is 16 residues long. The CDR3 DNA reads as TGTGCCAGCAGCCCCCAAGGGGGGCGGGAGGTGGAGACCCAGTACTTC. It codes for CASSPQGGREVETQYF.

The chain recombines TRBV4-3 with TRBJ1-1; possibly TRBD1 for D (6 bases). Germline V CDR1 and CDR2: LGHNA, YSLEER. This CDR3 contains 15 residues. The V gene lost 4 bases and the J gene lost 1 base, with 13 bases spanning the gap. The CDR3 DNA reads TGCGCCAGCAGCCTCCACAGGGAATGGAACACTGAAGCTTTCTTT. The encoded protein is CASSLHREWNTEAFF.

The DNA of the CDR3 is TGCGCCAGCAGCCATGGTCGGGATCCTAGGCGGGAGTTCGAGCAGTTCTTC. This sequence encodes CASSHGRDPRREFEQFF. The chain uses TRBV4-3 and TRBJ2-1; 7 bases line up with TRBD2. V was pared by 3 bases and J by 10 bases, with 18 bases of the junction left unmatched. The CDR3 is 17 amino acids. Germline values: CDR1 LGHNA, CDR2 YSLEER.

The J gene is TRBJ2-1, the V gene TRBV6-5, with a weak D call TRBD1 (5 bases). Germline CDR1 and CDR2: MNHEY and SVGAGI. V was cut by 3 bases and J by 6 bases, with 15 bases left in between. This CDR3 comprises 15 residues. The CDR3 DNA reads TGTGCCAGCAGTTATGGTAGAAATGGGGCCAATGAGCAGTTCTTC. The encoded protein is CASSYGRNGANEQFF.

The V call is TRBV11-2, the J call TRBJ2-2; a weak D match, TRBD1 (6 bases). The CDR3 covers 16 residues. The germline CDR1 and CDR2 sequences are SGHAT and FQNNGV. Trimming removed 5 bases from V and 6 bases from J, with 19 bases in between. CDR3 sequence: CASSLNRARTAGELFF. The CDR3 DNA is TGTGCCAGCAGCCTCAACAGGGCCCGTACGGCCGGGGAGCTGTTTTTT. Variable domain in full (rest from reference TRBV11-2 and TRBJ2-2): EAGVAQSPRYKIIEKRQSVAFWCNPISGHATLYWYQQILGQGPKLLIQFQNNGVVDDSQLPKDRFSAERLKGVDSTLKIQPAKLEDSAVYLCASSLNRARTAGELFFGEGSRLTVL.

The rearrangement uses TRBV6-5 and TRBJ1-1; possibly TRBD1 for D (5 bases). CDR1 and CDR2 from the germline V gene are MNHEY and SVGAGI. The CDR3 contains 14 residues. Trimming pared 2 bases from V and 0 bases from J, leaving 7 bases between. The CDR3 is CASSYQGLNTEAFF. The DNA for the CDR3 is TGTGCCAGCAGTTACCAGGGCTTGAACACTGAAGCTTTCTTT.

Only a few counts were recorded for this clone. V usage is TRBV7-3 and J usage is TRBJ2-1; weak D call: TRBD1 (5 bases). V was pared by 5 bases and J by 0 bases, with 8 bases between. This CDR3 region has 14 residues. Germline lookup yields CDR1 SGHTA and CDR2 FQGTGA. CDR3: CASSTGSSYNEQFF. CDR3 DNA: TGTGCCAGCAGCACAGGAAGCTCCTACAATGAGCAGTTCTTC. The complete variable domain, with remaining parts taken from reference TRBV7-3 and TRBJ2-1, reads GAGVSQTPSNKVTEKGKYVELRCDPISGHTALYWYRQSLGQGPEFLIYFQGTGAADDSGLPNDRFFAVRPEGSVSTLKIQRTERGDSAVYLCASSTGSSYNEQFFGPGTRLTVL.

This rearrangement joins TRBV4-2 to TRBJ2-3; 10 bases align to TRBD2. The ends lost 3 bases at V and 2 bases at J; junction bases unmatched: 5. This CDR3 spans 16 amino acids. Germline-derived CDR1 and CDR2 are LGHNA and YNFKEQ. The CDR3 bases are TGTGCCAGCAGCCACGGGACTAGCGATATCACAGATACGCAGTATTTT. It codes for CASSHGTSDITDTQYF.

The table lists this clone with a count of one. This chain joins TRBV4-1 and TRBJ2-1; 8 nucleotides agree with TRBD2. In germline, CDR1 is MGHRA, CDR2 YSYEKL. The CDR3 has 17 amino acids. V was pared by 0 bases and J by 9 bases, with 13 bases of the junction left unmatched. The CDR3: CASSQDMGLGDSGEQFF. The CDR3, as DNA: TGCGCCAGCAGCCAAGATATGGGACTAGGGGATTCTGGTGAGCAGTTCTTC.

This chain uses TRBV5-6 with TRBJ2-1, with TRBD1 as a possible D gene (5 bases). CDR1 SGHDT and CDR2 YYEEEE come from the germline V gene. The CDR3 runs to 15 residues. V lost 5 bases to trimming and J lost 0 bases, with 12 bases between them. Here the CDR3 DNA reads TGTGCCAGCAGACAAGGACACAGCTCCTACAATGAGCAGTTCTTC. Amino acid sequence: CASRQGHSSYNEQFF.